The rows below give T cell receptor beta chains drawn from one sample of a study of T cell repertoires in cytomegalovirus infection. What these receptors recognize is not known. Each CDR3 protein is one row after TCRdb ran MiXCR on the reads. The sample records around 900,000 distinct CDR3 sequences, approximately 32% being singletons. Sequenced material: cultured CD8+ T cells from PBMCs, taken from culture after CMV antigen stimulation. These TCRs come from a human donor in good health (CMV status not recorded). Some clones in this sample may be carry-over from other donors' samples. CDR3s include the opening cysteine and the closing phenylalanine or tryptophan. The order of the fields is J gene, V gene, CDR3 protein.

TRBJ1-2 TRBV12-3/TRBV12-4 CASSYIPFRVDYGYTF
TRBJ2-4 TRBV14 CASSQKLVPNIQYF
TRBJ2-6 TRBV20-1 CSARHRRDSGANVLTF
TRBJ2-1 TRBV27 CASSLFHSGADYNEQFF
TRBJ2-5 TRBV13 CASSLSGGAAETQYF
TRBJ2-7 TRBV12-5 CASGLTTDRNYEQYF
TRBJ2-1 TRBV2 CASYGTGGNEQFF
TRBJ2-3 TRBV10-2 CASSDLSGTRPDTQYF
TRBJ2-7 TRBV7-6 CASSFSAASYEQYF
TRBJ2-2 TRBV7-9 CASSLASRRANTGELFF
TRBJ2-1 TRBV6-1 CASSEDEFDRIIYNEQFF
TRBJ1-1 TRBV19 CASRGPRGAFF
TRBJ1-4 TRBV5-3 CASSPLQAPNEKLFF
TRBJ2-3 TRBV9 CASSPGRAADTQYF
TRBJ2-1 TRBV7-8 CASSFITSAFWNEQFF
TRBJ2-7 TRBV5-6 CASSSTRQGAYEQYF
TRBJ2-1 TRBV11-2 CASSLGVAGGLNNEQFF
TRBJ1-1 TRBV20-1 CSARGPLGTIYMNTEAFF
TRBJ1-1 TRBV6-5 CASSYSNRGREEAFF
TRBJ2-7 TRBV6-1 CASSIFPKPGQGAVEQYF
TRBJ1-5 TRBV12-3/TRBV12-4 CASSSSGATDQPQHF
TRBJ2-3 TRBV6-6 CASSYLGLATSTDTQYF
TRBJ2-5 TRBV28 CASNPGQGETQYF
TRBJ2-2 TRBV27 CASSPGVKELFF
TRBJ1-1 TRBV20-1 CSARDRGGVNTEAFF
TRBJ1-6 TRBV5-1 CASSLAWETDSPLHF
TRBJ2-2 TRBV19 CASSSGTWDMSVTGELFF
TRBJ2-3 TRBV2 CASSEGGGPTDTQYF
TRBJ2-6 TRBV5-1 CASSPRPLQRGTAITSGANVLTF
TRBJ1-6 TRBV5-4 CASSLFSYNSPLHF
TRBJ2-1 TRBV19 CASSIILGVTSYNEQFF
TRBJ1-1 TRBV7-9 CASRSDRDTEAFF
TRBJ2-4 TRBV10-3 CDTAGEEDIQYF
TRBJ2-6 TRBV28 CASSFTGGSGANVLTF
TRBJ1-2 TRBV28 CASSIFRRTGGIYGYTF
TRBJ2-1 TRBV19 CASSLVLLPYNEQFF
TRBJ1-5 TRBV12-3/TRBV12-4 CASSYTPRVQPQHF
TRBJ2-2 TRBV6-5 CASSSLTAGLGELFF
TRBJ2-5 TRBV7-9 CASSLGGRKTGQEETQYF
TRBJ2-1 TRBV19 CASIVGNEQFF
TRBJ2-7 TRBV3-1 CASSQDIARGAYEQYF
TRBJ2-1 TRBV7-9 CASVPSGGANEQFF
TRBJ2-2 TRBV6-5 CASSYGGRPGDTGELFF
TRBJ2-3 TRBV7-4 CASSSQRGAVTDTQYF
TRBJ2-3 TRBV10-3 CAISESYTDTQYF
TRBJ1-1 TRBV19 CASSIDQDVGFDTEAFF
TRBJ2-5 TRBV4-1 CASSQVQEGETQYF
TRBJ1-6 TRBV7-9 CASSAPQGAGSPLHF
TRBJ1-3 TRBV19 CASLVQESSGNTIYF
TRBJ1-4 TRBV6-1 CASSVPTRAATNEKLFF